The 31 T cell receptor beta chains listed next were all sequenced from one sample in a study of shared clonotypes between healthy human individuals. Clones were sequenced by immunoSEQ multiplex PCR, and TCRdb holds only the in-frame ones, with some missing. The data contain 300,000 to 400,000 clones, around four fifths of them seen just once; the ten biggest clones take up less than 11%. The sample was memory CD4+ T cells sorted from blood. As for subset: CD45RA-negative fraction. The receptors come from a man aged 30 to 39 in good health.

For this clone: A read error may explain this, as a much larger clone is one base away. Additional DNA sequences in this sample encode the identical CDR3. V gene TRBV18 combines with J gene TRBJ2-7, with 10 bases identical to TRBD2. V was pared by 2 bases and J by 2 bases, with 0 bases of the junction left unmatched. This CDR3 is built from 14 residues. Per the germline V gene, CDR1 is KGHSH and CDR2 is LQKENI. Here the CDR3 reads CASSPGLAAYEQYF. Here the CDR3 DNA reads TGTGCCAGCTCACCAGGACTAGCGGCCTACGAGCAGTACTTC.

This chain links TRBV7-9 with TRBJ1-1; D uncertain. The CDR3 covers 11 residues. Germline-derived CDR1 and CDR2 are SEHNR and FQNEAQ (reference sequence). Trimming left V 6 bases short and J 1 base short, with 3 bases between. This chain's CDR3 is CASRANTEAFF. CDR3 DNA: TGTGCCAGCAGGGCGAACACTGAAGCTTTCTTT.

The chain recombines TRBV5-4 with TRBJ2-2; maybe TRBD1 (5 bases). The CDR3 has 14 residues. Trimming removed 5 bases at V and 5 bases at J, with 13 bases between. Germline V gene lookup returns CDR1 SGHNT and CDR2 YYREEE (reference sequence). The CDR3 protein is CASSSGHQTGELFF. The CDR3 DNA reads TGTGCCAGCAGTTCTGGACACCAAACCGGGGAGCTGTTTTTT.

This clone came up many times. The chain has TRBV2 and TRBJ2-7; either TRBD1 or TRBD2 may fit D (5 bases each). Germline V gives CDR1 SNHLY, CDR2 FYNNEI. V was clipped by 8 bases and J by 5 bases, with 10 bases between them. This CDR3 has 11 residues. In DNA, the CDR3 is TGTGCCAGCCGGGACCTTGACGAGCAGTACTTC. Amino acid sequence: CASRDLDEQYF.

The rearrangement joins TRBV4-2 to TRBJ2-3; TRBD2 is a possible D gene (5 bases). Germline loops: CDR1 LGHNA, CDR2 YNFKEQ. Trimming stripped 0 bases from V and 0 bases from J, with 13 bases between. This CDR3 comprises 17 residues. The CDR3 spells CASSQDPSGLSTDTQYF. CDR3 bases: TGTGCCAGCAGCCAAGACCCCTCAGGACTCAGCACAGATACGCAGTATTTT.

In its sample, this clone was seen a few times. The CDR3 sequence is CASSQSRAGVPNEQFF. DNA for the CDR3: TGTGCCAGCAGTCAAAGTAGGGCGGGAGTTCCCAATGAGCAGTTCTTC. The gene calls are TRBV7-6 and TRBJ2-1; 7 positions match TRBD2. This CDR3 region has 16 residues. The germline V gene has CDR1 SGHVS and CDR2 FNYEAQ. Losses at the gene ends were 6 bases for V and 6 bases for J; bases not matched to a gene: 14.

The chain carries TRBV2 and TRBJ2-7; 7 bases agree with TRBD2. Germline V gives CDR1 SNHLY, CDR2 FYNNEI. CDR3 size: 14 residues. J lost 3 bases, V lost 6 bases, and 8 bases had no gene match. The CDR3 DNA reads TGTGCCAGCAGGGCGGGAGTAGGTAACTACGAGCAGTACTTC. Encoded protein: CASRAGVGNYEQYF.

The V and J genes are TRBV9 and TRBJ1-4; TRBD1 matches at 8 bases. This CDR3 comprises 15 residues. V shed 3 bases, J shed 3 bases, and the junction held 4 bases outside the gene matches. Germline V CDR1 and CDR2: SGDLS, YYNGEE. CDR3 DNA: TGTGCCAGCAGCGCAGGGGGCGCGGCTAATGAAAAACTGTTTTTT. It encodes CASSAGGAANEKLFF.

V and J are TRBV2 and TRBJ2-7; TRBD2 matches at 7 bases. The CDR3 loop spans 14 amino acids. Germline lookup yields CDR1 SNHLY and CDR2 FYNNEI. Trimming cost V 6 bases and J 4 bases; bases outside gene matches: 9. The CDR3 DNA sequence: TGTGCCAGCAGGTTCGGGGCGGGGGAATACGAGCAGTACTTC. Translating it yields CASRFGAGEYEQYF. Full variable domain (missing parts from reference TRBV2 and TRBJ2-7): EPEVTQTPSHQVTQMGQEVILRCVPISNHLYFYWYRQILGQKVEFLVSFYNNEISEKSEIFDDQFSVERPDGSNFTLKIRSTKLEDSAMYFCASRFGAGEYEQYFGPGTRLTVT.

The chain joins TRBV29-1 to TRBJ2-3; D remains ambiguous. Trimming removed 4 bases from V and 5 bases from J, with 7 bases in between. CDR1 and CDR2 from the germline V gene are SQVTM and ANQGSEA. The CDR3 consists of 11 residues. Here the CDR3 reads CSVVLVDTQYF. The CDR3 region has the DNA TGCAGCGTTGTCCTGGTAGATACGCAGTATTTT.

V gene TRBV10-3 combines with J gene TRBJ2-7; 11 positions match TRBD1. V dropped 2 bases and J dropped 5; count of bases not matched to a gene: 5. Germline CDR1 and CDR2: ENHRY and SYGVKD. CDR3 length: 15 amino acids. This CDR3 is CAISEPGTGGNEQYF. Written as DNA, the CDR3 is TGTGCCATCAGTGAGCCCGGGACAGGGGGGAACGAGCAGTACTTC.

V usage is TRBV5-1 and J usage is TRBJ1-2; D unclear. V was clipped by 0 bases and J by 4 bases, with 10 bases between them. This CDR3 is built from 14 residues. CDR1 is SGHRS, CDR2 YFSETQ, per germline. This CDR3 is CASSLDTDPYGYTF. The CDR3 coding sequence is TGCGCCAGCAGCTTGGATACCGATCCCTATGGCTACACCTTC.

A single count supports this clone. At one end, the junction sequence differs from germline, possibly due to a read error. This chain connects TRBV2 to TRBJ1-6, with D unresolved. The CDR3 consists of 15 residues. Per germline, CDR1 SNHLY and CDR2 FYNNEI. CDR3 amino acids: CASSEMGMGNGSSDF. The DNA of the CDR3 is TGTGCCAGCAGTGAAATGGGGATGGGAAATGGATCCTCGGACTTT.

The rearrangement uses TRBV19 and TRBJ1-1; the D is unclear. Trimming shortened V by 0 bases and J by 1 base, and 3 bases separated the two germline ends. This CDR3 contains 13 residues. CDR1 and CDR2 (germline): LNHDA, SQIVND (reference sequence). The CDR3 sequence is CASSIEGNTEAFF. In DNA form, the CDR3 reads TGTGCCAGTAGTATAGAGGGGAACACTGAAGCTTTCTTT.

V gene TRBV19 combines with J gene TRBJ1-1; D remains ambiguous. V was clipped by 10 bases and J by 0 bases, with 12 bases between them. Germline V gene sequence: CDR1 LNHDA, CDR2 SQIVND (reference sequence). This CDR3 has 13 amino acids. This CDR3 is CATKQSLNTEAFF. In nucleotides, the CDR3 is TGTGCCACCAAACAGAGTTTGAACACTGAAGCTTTCTTT.

The rearrangement links TRBV5-1 to TRBJ2-1, with 10 bases lining up with TRBD1. After removal of 0 bases from V and 4 bases from J, the junction contained 4 bases not matched to a gene. Germline V gene sequence: CDR1 SGHRS, CDR2 YFSETQ. The length of the CDR3 is 16 residues. Here the CDR3 DNA reads TGCGCCAGCAGCTTGGGCCGGGGACAGGGGTACAATGAGCAGTTCTTC. This encodes CASSLGRGQGYNEQFF.

This chain joins TRBV9 and TRBJ1-5; 7 nucleotides line up with TRBD1. In germline, CDR1 is SGDLS, CDR2 YYNGEE. This CDR3 has 15 amino acids. Losses at the gene ends were 3 bases for V and 4 bases for J; bases not matched to a gene: 7. CDR3 nucleotide sequence: TGTGCCAGCAGCGCGGCGACAGGGAGTAATCAGCCCCAGCATTTT. This encodes CASSAATGSNQPQHF.

The chain links TRBV4-3 to TRBJ2-7; 9 positions agree with TRBD1. Germline V lookup: CDR1 LGHNA, CDR2 YSLEER. V was pared by 6 bases and J by 4 bases, with 7 bases of the junction left unmatched. CDR3 length: 14 residues. CDR3 coding DNA: TGCGCCAGCAGTACCGGGACAGGGAAATACGAGCAGTACTTC. Its translation: CASSTGTGKYEQYF.

V and J are TRBV7-2 and TRBJ2-7, with TRBD2 as a possible D gene (6 bases). CDR1 is SGHTA, CDR2 FQGNSA, per germline. The CDR3 length is 15 residues. With 1 base removed from V and 3 bases from J, the gap between germline ends came to 13 bases. This CDR3 reads CASSLGLAEIYEQYF. The CDR3 region has the DNA TGTGCCAGCAGCTTAGGGTTAGCGGAGATCTACGAGCAGTACTTC.

V gene TRBV5-1 combines with J gene TRBJ2-6; 7 nucleotides match TRBD2. The length of the CDR3 is 15 residues. In germline, CDR1 is SGHRS, CDR2 YFSETQ. J was trimmed by 2 bases and V by 4 bases; bases with no gene match: 3. Here the CDR3 reads CASSPTSAGANVLTF. The DNA of the CDR3 is TGCGCCAGCAGCCCAACTAGCGCTGGGGCCAACGTCCTGACTTTC. The full variable domain, with the rest looked up from reference TRBV5-1 and TRBJ2-6, is KAGVTQTPRYLIKTRGQQVTLSCSPISGHRSVSWYQQTPGQGLQFLFEYFSETQRNKGNFPGRFSGRQFSNSRSEMNVSTLELGDSALYLCASSPTSAGANVLTFGAGSRLTVL.

This chain links TRBV28 with TRBJ2-7; D gene ambiguous. Germline V gives CDR1 MDHEN, CDR2 SYDVKM. The CDR3 is 11 residues long. The V and J ends lost 8 bases and 4 bases respectively, with 9 bases between them. This CDR3 reads CASASIYEQYF. As DNA, the CDR3 is TGTGCCAGCGCTTCGATTTACGAGCAGTACTTC.

The J gene is TRBJ2-3, the V gene TRBV4-1; TRBD2 aligns across 9 bases. The CDR3 is 15 amino acids. Germline lookup yields CDR1 MGHRA and CDR2 YSYEKL. Trimming cost V 0 bases and J 5 bases; bases outside gene matches: 3. The CDR3 DNA reads TGCGCCAGCAGCCAAGATGAACTAGCGGGAGATACGCAGTATTTT. It codes for CASSQDELAGDTQYF.

This clone was counted a single time. The rearrangement links TRBV20-1 to TRBJ1-1, with D hard to call. Germline V CDR1 and CDR2: DFQATT, SNEGSKA (reference sequence). CDR3 length equals 11 residues. The V and J ends lost 0 bases and 5 bases respectively, with 4 bases between them. The CDR3 DNA is TGCAGTGCTAGAGAGGCTACTGAAGCTTTCTTT. Protein: CSAREATEAFF.

The chain couples TRBV19 to TRBJ2-1, with 7 bases matching TRBD2. Germline CDR1 LNHDA, CDR2 SQIVND (reference sequence). The CDR3 is made up of 18 amino acids. V lost 9 bases to trimming and J lost 6 bases; unmatched junction nucleotides: 23. Here the CDR3 DNA reads TGTGCCAGCCCCGAACGAGGGAATGTGCGGGAGCGATTCAATGAGCAGTTCTTC. Encoded protein: CASPERGNVRERFNEQFF.

This chain connects TRBV5-5 to TRBJ2-2; 11 nucleotides agree with TRBD2. The CDR3 has 18 amino acids. CDR1 and CDR2 (germline): SGHKS, YYEKEE (reference sequence). The trim removed 2 bases at V and 0 bases at J, leaving 6 bases unmatched. The CDR3: CASSFETSGIANTGELFF. Here the CDR3 DNA reads TGTGCCAGCAGCTTTGAGACTAGCGGGATCGCGAACACCGGGGAGCTGTTTTTT.

CDR3 sequence: CASSPYRGGSKNIQYF. The CDR3 DNA reads as TGTGCCAGTAGTCCATACAGGGGAGGGTCCAAAAACATTCAGTACTTC. The chain has TRBV19 and TRBJ2-4; perhaps D is TRBD1 or TRBD2 (7 bases each). CDR3 length equals 16 residues. The V gene lost 5 bases and the J gene lost 2 bases, with 16 bases spanning the gap. From germline, CDR1 is LNHDA and CDR2 SQIVND (reference sequence).

The chain carries TRBV19 and TRBJ1-2, with D possibly TRBD1 on 6 matching bases. Trimming took 8 bases from V and 8 from J, leaving 21 bases between them. CDR1 and CDR2 from the germline V gene are LNHDA and SQIVND (reference sequence). This CDR3 comprises 14 residues. CDR3 amino acids: CASSAGYRQVGYTF. The DNA of the CDR3 is TGTGCCAGTTCGGCCGGCTACAGACAGGTCGGCTACACCTTC.

The genes are TRBV5-4 and TRBJ2-1; D might be TRBD1 or TRBD2, each matching 5 bases. The V end lost 3 bases, the J end lost 6 bases, and 13 bases lay between the germline ends. The CDR3 is 14 residues long. Germline CDR1 is SGHNT and CDR2 is YYREEE (reference sequence). The CDR3 spells CASSSEVRGNEQFF. CDR3 sequence (DNA): TGTGCCAGCAGCTCCGAGGTGAGGGGCAATGAGCAGTTCTTC.

This clone was seen more than once but under ten times. The chain joins TRBV7-2 to TRBJ1-1; D gene ambiguous. The germline gives CDR1 SGHTA, CDR2 FQGNSA. Trimming cost V 3 bases and J 1 base, with 6 bases left between them. The CDR3 is made up of 13 amino acids. The CDR3 sequence is CASSFHRNTEAFF. The CDR3 bases are TGTGCCAGCAGCTTCCACAGGAACACTGAAGCTTTCTTT.

The gene calls are TRBV7-2 and TRBJ2-5; 7 nucleotides match TRBD1. The V gene end was trimmed by 2 bases and the J gene end by 2 bases; junction bases not matched to a gene: 5. The germline V gene encodes CDR1 SGHTA and CDR2 FQGNSA. This CDR3 has 15 amino acids. The CDR3 region has the DNA TGTGCCAGCAGCTTAAAAGGGGGCTCGCAAGAGACCCAGTACTTC. Amino acid sequence: CASSLKGGSQETQYF.

The chain combines TRBV19 with TRBJ2-6; D is undetermined. This CDR3 spans 15 amino acids. Germline V gene lookup returns CDR1 LNHDA and CDR2 SQIVND (reference sequence). V lost 1 base to trimming and J lost 2 bases, with 6 bases between them. The CDR3 loop is CASSIGVTGANVLTF. In DNA, the CDR3 is TGTGCCAGTAGTATAGGGGTCACTGGGGCCAACGTCCTGACTTTC.